These 21 T cell receptor beta chains were all obtained from the same sample, sequenced in a study of metastatic and nonmetastatic thyroid tumors. Until they underwent thyroid surgery, no patient had received any treatment. Using MiXCR, TCRdb reanalyzed the PCR reads. The sample lists tens of thousands of clones, roughly an eighth seen once, with around 25% in the top ten. Material for sequencing was blood. These receptors all come from a female donor with papillary thyroid cancer or a benign thyroid nodule (not recorded which). Some clones in this sample may be carry-over from other donors' samples.

In its sample, this clone was seen many times. This rearrangement joins TRBV6-1 to TRBJ2-1, with TRBD2 matching 8 bases. CDR3 length: 14 residues. Trimming at V came to 2 bases and at J to 5 bases, leaving 2 bases not matched to a gene. Germline lookup yields CDR1 MNHNS and CDR2 SASEGT. The CDR3 nucleotides read TGTGCCAGCAGTGAATTAGCGGGACACAATGAGCAGTTCTTC. This codes for CASSELAGHNEQFF.

This clone has a count of ten or more. The chain is built from TRBV20-1 and TRBJ2-3; 9 bases are a match to TRBD2. The V and J ends lost 0 bases and 3 bases, in that order; junction bases with no gene match: 4. From germline, CDR1 is DFQATT and CDR2 SNEGSKA (reference sequence). This CDR3 has 15 amino acids. CDR3 in DNA: TGCAGTGCTAGAGATAGGCTAGCGGGAACAGATACGCAGTATTTT. Translating gives CSARDRLAGTDTQYF.

The sample holds many counts of this clone. The chain combines TRBV2 with TRBJ1-2; D perhaps matches TRBD1 (6 bases). Looked up from germline, CDR1 is SNHLY and CDR2 is FYNNEI. The germline V and J ends were trimmed by 4 bases and 1 base, with 7 bases remaining between them. The CDR3 extends over 13 amino acids. CDR3 sequence reads: CASSADSNYGYTF. DNA of the CDR3: TGTGCCAGCAGTGCGGACAGTAACTATGGCTACACCTTC.

In this sample, this clone turned up many times. CDR3 in amino acids: CASSLLDGWKRDNEKLFF. The CDR3, as DNA: TGTGCCAGCAGTCTACTGGACGGGTGGAAGCGGGATAATGAAAAACTGTTTTTT. This chain uses TRBV6-2 or TRBV6-3 with TRBJ1-4; D is uncertain. CDR3 length equals 18 residues. Germline values: CDR1 MNHEY, CDR2 SVGEGT. Trimming left V 5 bases short and J 4 bases short, with 23 bases between.

The sample holds many counts of this clone. J is TRBJ2-7 and V is TRBV20-1, with 7 bases that match TRBD1. The CDR3 is made up of 11 amino acids. Germline lookup yields CDR1 DFQATT and CDR2 SNEGSKA (reference sequence). V dropped 4 bases and J dropped 4; count of bases not matched to a gene: 1. CDR3 loop: CSATQGYEQYF. In DNA form, the CDR3 reads TGCAGTGCTACACAGGGGTACGAGCAGTACTTC.

This chain links TRBV9 with TRBJ2-1; the match to TRBD2 covers 8 bases. The CDR3 runs 16 residues. Germline CDR1 and CDR2: SGDLS and YYNGEE. V shed 3 bases, J shed 6 bases, and the junction held 11 bases outside the gene matches. CDR3 sequence (DNA): TGTGCCAGCAGCGGGCTAGCGGGTGGGGGAGGCAATGAGCAGTTCTTC. Its translation: CASSGLAGGGGNEQFF. The whole variable domain, remainder taken from reference TRBV9 and TRBJ2-1, is DSGVTQTPKHLITATGQRVTLRCSPRSGDLSVYWYQQSLDQGLQFLIQYYNGEERAKGNILERFSAQQFPDLHSELNLSSLELGDSALYFCASSGLAGGGGNEQFFGPGTRLTVL.

This clone was observed at least ten times. The V gene is TRBV20-1, the J gene TRBJ1-6; a possible D gene is TRBD1 (5 bases). The CDR3 sequence is 15 residues long. Germline CDR1 DFQATT, CDR2 SNEGSKA (reference sequence). Trimming cost V 0 bases and J 10 bases, with 16 bases left between them. The CDR3 DNA sequence: TGCAGTGCTAGAGATCCCCCGGGTAGGGGCTCACCCCTCCACTTT. This gives the protein CSARDPPGRGSPLHF.

This clone has a handful of counts. V usage is TRBV28 and J usage is TRBJ2-3, with D possibly being TRBD2 (6 bases). The CDR3 runs to 18 residues. Germline CDR1 reads MDHEN; CDR2 reads SYDVKM. The V end lost 7 bases, the J end lost 0 bases, and 23 bases lay between the germline ends. The CDR3 reads CASTRTITLPRSTDTQYF. CDR3 nucleotide sequence: TGTGCCAGCACCCGGACTATCACACTCCCGCGTAGCACAGATACGCAGTATTTT.

The chain employs TRBV6-1 and TRBJ2-5, with D unresolved. Trimming left V 6 bases short and J 0 bases short, with 5 bases between. The CDR3 has 12 residues. Germline lookup yields CDR1 MNHNS and CDR2 SASEGT. The CDR3 DNA sequence: TGTGCCAGCAGAGACTACCAAGAGACCCAGTACTTC. This sequence encodes CASRDYQETQYF.

At least ten counts were recorded for this clone. This rearrangement joins TRBV27 to TRBJ2-3, with 7 bases that match TRBD2. CDR1 is MNHEY, CDR2 SMNVEV, per germline (reference sequence). The CDR3 has 15 amino acids. With V trimmed by 2 bases and J by 1 base, 3 bases remained unmatched. The DNA of the CDR3 is TGTGCCAGCAGTTTACGGGGGGACGGCACAGATACGCAGTATTTT. Translated, it gives CASSLRGDGTDTQYF.

This clone was detected many times. This specimen includes other DNA sequences encoding the same CDR3. The chain recombines TRBV2 with TRBJ2-6; D is unclear. CDR3 length: 18 residues. V lost 5 bases and J lost 1, with 18 bases in between. The germline V gene has CDR1 SNHLY and CDR2 FYNNEI. The CDR3 protein is CASSPHRDSLSGANVLTF. Here the CDR3 DNA reads TGTGCCAGCAGTCCGCACAGAGATTCTTTGTCTGGGGCCAACGTCCTGACTTTC.

A note on this clone: A single base separates this from a much larger clone, so it may be a read error. The V call is TRBV20-1, the J call TRBJ2-1, with 7 bases identical to TRBD2. This CDR3 is 11 amino acids long. Germline V gene data show CDR1 as DFQATT and CDR2 as SNEGSKA (reference sequence). Germline trimming cut 4 bases from V and 10 bases from J; bases unmatched to any gene: 4. As DNA, the CDR3 is TGCAGTGCTATAGGGCGGGAGGAGCAGTTCTTC. It is translated as CSAIGREEQFF.

This clone was recorded at least ten times. The rearrangement links TRBV5-5 to TRBJ1-1, with a tentative D call TRBD1 (5 bases). This CDR3 comprises 13 residues. Germline CDR1 SGHKS, CDR2 YYEKEE (reference sequence). V was cut by 6 bases and J by 1 base, with 10 bases left in between. CDR3: CASIPTGNTEAFF. CDR3 bases: TGTGCCAGCATCCCAACAGGGAACACTGAAGCTTTCTTT.

This clone was counted ten times or more. This sequence may be a read error, since a much larger clone differs from it by one base. V and J are TRBV20-1 and TRBJ1-1; perhaps TRBD1 as D (5 bases). Trimming stripped 6 bases from V and 0 bases from J, with 17 bases between. Germline V lookup: CDR1 DFQATT, CDR2 SNEGSKA (reference sequence). The CDR3 length is 15 residues. CDR3 amino acids: CSATGADMVNTEAFF. Here the CDR3 DNA reads TGCAGTGCAACCGGGGCTGATATGGTGAACACTGAAGCTTTCTTT.

This clone was picked up a small number of times. The V and J genes are TRBV20-1 and TRBJ2-7; TRBD2 matches 15 bases. This CDR3 region has 15 residues. Unmatched junction bases numbered 4, after V lost 5 bases and J lost 2 bases. Looked up from germline, CDR1 is DFQATT and CDR2 is SNEGSKA (reference sequence). As DNA, the CDR3 is TGCAGTGCTCCGGGACTAGCGGGAGGCACCTACGAGCAGTACTTC. This encodes CSAPGLAGGTYEQYF.

This clone was seen many times. DNA of the CDR3: TGTGCCAGCAGGTTGACAGGTGCCTACGAGCAGTACTTC. Translating gives CASRLTGAYEQYF. V is TRBV2 and J is TRBJ2-7, with a tentative D call TRBD1 (6 bases). In germline, CDR1 is SNHLY, CDR2 FYNNEI. The germline V and J ends were trimmed by 6 bases and 2 bases, with 11 bases remaining between them. This CDR3 is 13 amino acids long. The whole variable domain, remainder taken from reference TRBV2 and TRBJ2-7, is EPEVTQTPSHQVTQMGQEVILRCVPISNHLYFYWYRQILGQKVEFLVSFYNNEISEKSEIFDDQFSVERPDGSNFTLKIRSTKLEDSAMYFCASRLTGAYEQYFGPGTRLTVT.

In this sample, this clone turned up many times. The chain employs TRBV10-3 and TRBJ2-2; perhaps D is TRBD1 or TRBD2 (5 bases each). V dropped 6 bases and J dropped 2 bases, with 10 bases sitting between them. Germline values: CDR1 ENHRY, CDR2 SYGVKD. The CDR3 length is 14 residues. The CDR3 bases are TGTGCCATCAGAGCCGGGGCTAACACCGGGGAGCTGTTTTTT. This gives the protein CAIRAGANTGELFF.

Many counts were recorded for this clone. Distinct nucleotide sequences in the sample also encode this CDR3. The V and J genes are TRBV6-4 and TRBJ2-3; the match to TRBD2 covers 10 bases. Trimming took 3 bases from V and 4 from J; bases not matched to a gene: 4. Germline V gene data show CDR1 as MRHNA and CDR2 as SNTAGT. This CDR3 has 15 amino acids. In DNA form, the CDR3 reads TGTGCCAGCAGTGAGGGGAGCGGGAGGGCAGATACGCAGTATTTT. Translating gives CASSEGSGRADTQYF.

In this sample, this clone turned up many times. The CDR3 DNA reads TGTGCCAGCAGTGAAGAGAGGTCGGGGACCGGGGAGCTGTTTTTT. Protein sequence: CASSEERSGTGELFF. V gene TRBV2 combines with J gene TRBJ2-2, with D possibly being TRBD2 (5 bases). The V gene lost 1 base and the J gene lost 5 bases, with 11 bases spanning the gap. Per the germline V gene, CDR1 is SNHLY and CDR2 is FYNNEI. The CDR3 has 15 residues.

This chain joins TRBV20-1 and TRBJ2-3; D may correspond to TRBD1 or TRBD2 (6 bases each). V was trimmed by 6 bases and J by 2 bases, leaving 24 bases between them. CDR1 and CDR2 (germline): DFQATT, SNEGSKA (reference sequence). The CDR3 is 17 amino acids. The CDR3 DNA reads TGCAGTGCCTACAGGAGGGTGGTGGGGGGACACACAGATACGCAGTATTTT. Translating it yields CSAYRRVVGGHTDTQYF.

The sample holds many counts of this clone. The chain links TRBV7-3 to TRBJ2-2; D unresolved. The CDR3 is made up of 12 amino acids. V was trimmed by 2 bases and J by 4 bases, leaving 2 bases between them. Germline V lookup: CDR1 SGHTA, CDR2 FQGTGA. This CDR3 reads CASSLPTGELFF. The DNA for the CDR3 is TGTGCCAGCAGCTTACCCACCGGGGAGCTGTTTTTT.